Listed below are T cell receptor beta chains from one sample, sequenced in a study of early T cells in non-severe SARS-CoV-2 infection. TCRdb used MiXCR to reprocess the 5' RACE reads, holding one entry per CDR3 protein. The table lists some 27,000 distinct CDR3 sequences, 5.6% of them singletons. Sequencing used whole blood. The receptors here all came from an adult who was a healthcare worker with PCR-confirmed SARS-CoV-2 infection or an uninfected control (not recorded which). The CDR3 runs from the conserved cysteine through the conserved F or W. D genes are given only for firm matches. Rows may omit the clone size; those that give it use once, few, many or a size class.

d_gene,abundance,j_gene,v_gene,CDR3aa,CDR3nt
NA,many,TRBJ1-6,TRBV2,CASSEATGTAYNSPLHF,TGTGCCAGCAGTGAAGCGACCGGGACTGCGTATAATTCACCCCTCCACTTT
NA,many,TRBJ2-1,TRBV12-3/TRBV12-4,CASSLASRTAGNEQFF,TGTGCCAGCAGTTTAGCGTCTCGGACCGCGGGAAATGAGCAGTTCTTC
NA,many,TRBJ2-1,TRBV12-5,CASGKYNEQFF,TGTGCTAGTGGGAAGTACAATGAGCAGTTCTTC
NA,many,TRBJ2-7,TRBV12-3/TRBV12-4,CASSLGTAGDEQYF,TGTGCCAGCAGTTTAGGGACAGCCGGGGACGAGCAGTACTTC
NA,many,TRBJ2-7,TRBV4-2,CASSQDIQVDNYEQYF,TGTGCCAGCAGCCAAGATATACAGGTGGATAACTACGAGCAGTACTTC
NA,few,TRBJ2-5,TRBV6-5,CASKNQRETQYF,TGTGCCAGCAAAAACCAGCGGGAGACCCAGTACTTC
NA,NA,TRBJ2-5,TRBV28,CASSGSGHEETQYF,TGTGCCAGCAGTGGGAGCGGGCATGAAGAGACCCAGTACTTC
TRBD2,many,TRBJ2-1,TRBV7-9,CASSPISGRFSTEQFF,TGTGCCAGCAGCCCGATTAGCGGGAGGTTTTCTACTGAGCAGTTCTTC
TRBD1,medium-sized,TRBJ1-2,TRBV27,CASSFKGGGYGYTF,TGTGCCAGCAGTTTTAAAGGGGGCGGCTATGGCTACACCTTC
TRBD1,NA,TRBJ2-7,TRBV19,CASSRTGTRGVYEQYF,TGTGCCAGTAGCCGGACAGGGACCAGAGGTGTATACGAGCAGTACTTC
NA,many,TRBJ1-6,TRBV4-2,CASSQVGRGNSPLHF,TGTGCCAGCAGCCAAGTAGGCAGAGGGAATTCACCCCTCCACTTT
NA,NA,TRBJ1-1,TRBV30,CAWRVSTGRTFF,TGTGCCTGGAGGGTATCAACAGGGCGGACTTTCTTT
NA,many,TRBJ1-6,TRBV20-1,CSARVQETYNSPLHF,TGCAGTGCTAGAGTACAGGAAACCTATAATTCACCCCTCCACTTT
NA,NA,TRBJ2-1,TRBV24-1,CATSEGGSYNEQFF,TGTGCCACCAGTGAAGGGGGATCCTACAATGAGCAGTTCTTC
TRBD2,many,TRBJ2-3,TRBV6-6,CASSYSFSSGTLRSTDTQYF,TGTGCCAGCAGTTACTCGTTTTCTAGCGGGACCCTCCGAAGCACAGATACGCAGTATTTT
NA,many,TRBJ2-3,TRBV5-1,CASSLEHGGSTDTQYF,TGCGCCAGCAGCTTGGAACACGGAGGTAGCACAGATACGCAGTATTTT
NA,many,TRBJ1-2,TRBV6-5,CASSKGGGYTF,TGTGCCAGCTCCAAGGGGGGAGGCTACACCTTC
NA,many,TRBJ1-1,TRBV29-1,CSVEVGRNTEAFF,TGCAGCGTTGAGGTAGGGCGGAACACTGAAGCTTTCTTT
NA,few,TRBJ1-1,TRBV2,CASSEALRSPLLNTEAFF,TGTGCCAGCAGTGAAGCTTTACGGTCCCCGTTATTGAACACTGAAGCTTTCTTT
NA,many,TRBJ1-4,TRBV9,CASSVNPGTEKLFF,TGTGCCAGCAGCGTAAATCCAGGGACCGAAAAACTGTTTTTT
NA,many,TRBJ2-1,TRBV11-3,CASSLIGGAAYNEQFF,TGTGCCAGCAGCTTAATTGGCGGGGCGGCTTACAATGAGCAGTTCTTC
NA,few,TRBJ1-1,TRBV7-9,CASSSTTGHTEAFF,TGTGCCAGCAGCTCGACCACTGGCCATACTGAAGCTTTCTTT
TRBD2,many,TRBJ2-1,TRBV6-5,CASTLSPGGLPGDEQFF,TGTGCCAGCACCCTTTCCCCGGGAGGACTCCCAGGCGATGAGCAGTTCTTC
NA,few,TRBJ2-5,TRBV7-6,CASSTQYQETQYF,TGTGCCAGCAGCACCCAGTACCAAGAGACCCAGTACTTC
TRBD1,many,TRBJ1-2,TRBV20-1,CSAGTGSYYGYTF,TGCAGTGCGGGGACAGGGTCCTACTATGGCTACACCTTC
NA,few,TRBJ2-3,TRBV2,CASRRGSSTDTQYF,TGTGCCAGTCGGAGGGGTTCCTCCACAGATACGCAGTATTTT
NA,many,TRBJ1-6,TRBV5-6,CASSLYRDEYNSPLHF,TGTGCCAGCAGCTTGTACAGGGACGAATATAATTCACCCCTCCACTTT
TRBD2,many,TRBJ2-1,TRBV12-5,CASGLSPGGASGEQFF,TGTGCTAGTGGTTTGTCGCCGGGGGGAGCCTCGGGTGAGCAGTTCTTC